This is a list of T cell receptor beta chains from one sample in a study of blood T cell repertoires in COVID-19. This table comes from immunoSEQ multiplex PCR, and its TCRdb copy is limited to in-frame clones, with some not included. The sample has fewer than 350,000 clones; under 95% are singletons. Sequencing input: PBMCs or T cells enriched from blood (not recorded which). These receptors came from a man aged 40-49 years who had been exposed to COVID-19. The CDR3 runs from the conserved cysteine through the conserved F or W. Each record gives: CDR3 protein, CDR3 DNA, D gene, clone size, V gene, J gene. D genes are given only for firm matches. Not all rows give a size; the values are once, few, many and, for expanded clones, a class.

CASSASGNYGYTF,TGTGCCAGCAGTGCGTCAGGAAACTATGGCTACACCTTC,.,.,TRBV27,TRBJ1-2
CASSVEQGVNSPLHF,TGCGCCAGCAGCGTCGAACAGGGGGTTAATTCACCCCTCCACTTT,TRBD1,.,TRBV5-1,TRBJ1-6
CASSLTRNRPASTDTQYF,TGTGCCAGCAGTTTGACTCGAAATCGGCCAGCCAGCACAGATACGCAGTATTTT,.,.,TRBV28,TRBJ2-3
CATGTSGSHEQFF,TGTGCCACCGGGACTAGCGGGAGCCATGAGCAGTTCTTC,TRBD2,.,TRBV24-1,TRBJ2-1
CATSELAPQNTGELFF,TGTGCCACCAGTGAACTAGCGCCGCAGAACACCGGGGAGCTGTTTTTT,TRBD2,.,TRBV24-1,TRBJ2-2
CASSLDQGQPQHF,TGTGCCAGCAGCTTAGATCAGGGGCAGCCCCAGCATTTT,.,.,TRBV7-2,TRBJ1-5
CASSGSFSTDTQYF,TGTGCCAGCAGCGGGAGTTTTAGCACAGATACGCAGTATTTT,.,.,TRBV7-9,TRBJ2-3
CSASPGSSNQPQHF,TGCAGTGCTAGTCCCGGGTCTAGCAATCAGCCCCAGCATTTT,.,.,TRBV20-1,TRBJ1-5
CASSPGQGEDRYGYTF,TGTGCCAGCAGCCCGGGACAGGGGGAGGATCGGTATGGCTACACCTTC,TRBD1,.,TRBV7-9,TRBJ1-2
CASSLLPREQYF,TGTGCCAGCAGCTTACTACCGCGGGAGCAGTACTTC,.,few,TRBV7-9,TRBJ2-7
CASSFDRAGGNTIYF,TGTGCCAGCAGCTTCGACAGGGCTGGCGGAAACACCATATATTTT,TRBD1,.,TRBV7-2,TRBJ1-3
CASSSMGPSNTEAFF,TGTGCCAGCAGCTCCATGGGGCCCTCGAACACTGAAGCTTTCTTT,.,.,TRBV21-1,TRBJ1-1
CSVGKGAGETQYF,TGCAGCGTTGGGAAGGGGGCTGGAGAGACCCAGTACTTC,TRBD1,.,TRBV29-1,TRBJ2-5
CASGKQGALGYTF,TGTGCCAGCGGTAAACAGGGGGCTCTTGGCTACACCTTC,TRBD1,.,TRBV6-1,TRBJ1-2
CASSYSQTEGSYGYTF,TGTGCCAGCAGTTACTCGCAAACAGAAGGATCATATGGCTACACCTTC,.,.,TRBV6-5,TRBJ1-2
CASSLWAGGPNEKLFF,TGCGCCAGCAGCTTGTGGGCAGGGGGGCCTAATGAAAAACTGTTTTTT,TRBD1,.,TRBV5-1,TRBJ1-4
CASSLLSPRNTEAFF,TGTGCCAGCAGTTTGCTTTCACCCAGGAACACTGAAGCTTTCTTT,.,.,TRBV27,TRBJ1-1
CSASPLPRVRSKFF,TGCAGTGCTAGTCCTTTGCCGAGGGTGAGATCGAAGTTCTTC,.,.,TRBV20-1,TRBJ2-1
CASRGQGAGNEQFF,TGTGCCAGCAGGGGACAGGGGGCAGGAAATGAGCAGTTCTTC,TRBD1,.,TRBV28,TRBJ2-1
CASSIDSYNEKLFF,TGTGCCAGTAGTATTGACAGTTATAATGAAAAACTGTTTTTT,.,.,TRBV19,TRBJ1-4
CATSRDQGYEQYF,TGTGCCACCAGCAGAGATCAGGGCTACGAGCAGTACTTC,.,.,TRBV15,TRBJ2-7
CASSPGEVIRTQYF,TGTGCCAGCAGTCCCGGGGAGGTTATCAGGACCCAGTACTTC,.,.,TRBV9,TRBJ2-5
CASSVYKQGANTEAFF,TGTGCCAGCAGCGTCTATAAGCAGGGGGCGAACACTGAAGCTTTCTTT,TRBD1,.,TRBV9,TRBJ1-1
CASSPRGDYGYTF,TGTGCCAGCAGCCCACGAGGAGACTATGGCTACACCTTC,.,once,TRBV12-3/TRBV12-4,TRBJ1-2
CASSWTGTDPYEQYF,TGTGCCAGCAGCTGGACTGGGACAGATCCCTACGAGCAGTACTTC,TRBD1,.,TRBV7-9,TRBJ2-7
CASSRPLDRGGYGYTF,TGTGCCAGCAGCCGACCCCTTGACAGGGGGGGTTATGGCTACACCTTC,TRBD1,.,TRBV7-9,TRBJ1-2